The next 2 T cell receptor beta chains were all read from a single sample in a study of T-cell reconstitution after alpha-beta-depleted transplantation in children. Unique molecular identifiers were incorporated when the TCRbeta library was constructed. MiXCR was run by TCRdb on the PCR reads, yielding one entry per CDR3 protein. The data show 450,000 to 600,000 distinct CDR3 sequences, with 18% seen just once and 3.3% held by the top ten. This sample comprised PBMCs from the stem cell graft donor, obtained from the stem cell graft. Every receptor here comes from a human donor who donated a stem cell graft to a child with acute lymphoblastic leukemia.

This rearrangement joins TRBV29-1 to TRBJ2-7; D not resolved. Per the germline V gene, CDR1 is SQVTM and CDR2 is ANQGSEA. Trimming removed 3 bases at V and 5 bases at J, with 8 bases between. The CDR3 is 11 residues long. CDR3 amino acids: CSVDTTHEQYF. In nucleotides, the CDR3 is TGCAGCGTTGATACTACCCACGAGCAGTACTTC.

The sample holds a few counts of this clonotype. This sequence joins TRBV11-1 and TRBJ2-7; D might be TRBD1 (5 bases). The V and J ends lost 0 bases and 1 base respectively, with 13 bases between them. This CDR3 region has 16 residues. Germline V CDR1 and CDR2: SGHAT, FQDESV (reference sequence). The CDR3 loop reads CASSLAGQGTSYEQYF. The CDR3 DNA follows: TGTGCCAGCAGCTTAGCTGGTCAGGGAACTTCCTACGAGCAGTACTTC.